This is a list of T cell receptor beta chains from one sample in a study of blood T cell repertoires in COVID-19. Profiled with immunoSEQ multiplex PCR; TCRdb holds only in-frame clones, not every one. The table includes roughly 55,000 clones, 83% detected once. Source material: peripheral blood. Receptors originate from a woman aged 60-70 years with acute or convalescent COVID-19. CDR3s leave out the opening cysteine and the closing phenylalanine or tryptophan. The D gene is left open where the match is weak.

v_gene: TRBV27
j_gene: TRBJ1-1
d_gene: TRBD1
CDR3aa: ASSFLDRGTEAF

v_gene: TRBV9
j_gene: TRBJ2-7
d_gene: .
CDR3aa: ASSVSSSRGEQY

v_gene: TRBV29-1
j_gene: TRBJ1-2
d_gene: .
CDR3aa: SVRDRTYGYT

v_gene: TRBV5-1
j_gene: TRBJ2-3
d_gene: .
CDR3aa: ASSSDRTSTDTQY

v_gene: TRBV2
j_gene: TRBJ1-1
d_gene: TRBD1
CDR3aa: ANRQGRNTEAF

v_gene: TRBV30
j_gene: TRBJ1-5
d_gene: TRBD1
CDR3aa: AWRDAGTANQPQH

v_gene: TRBV29-1
j_gene: TRBJ1-6
d_gene: TRBD1
CDR3aa: SARLAGGNSPLH

v_gene: TRBV15
j_gene: TRBJ2-7
d_gene: TRBD2
CDR3aa: ATSRDNLAGYYEQY

v_gene: TRBV9
j_gene: TRBJ1-1
d_gene: .
CDR3aa: ASSVGRGNEAF

v_gene: TRBV28
j_gene: TRBJ2-3
d_gene: .
CDR3aa: ASTRHGRSEGGDTQY

v_gene: TRBV5-4
j_gene: TRBJ2-7
d_gene: .
CDR3aa: ASSLGRVSSYEQY

v_gene: TRBV3-1/TRBV3-2
j_gene: TRBJ2-3
d_gene: .
CDR3aa: ASSQVSDTQY

v_gene: TRBV5-1
j_gene: TRBJ2-5
d_gene: .
CDR3aa: ASTRDGAETQY

v_gene: TRBV5-1
j_gene: TRBJ1-1
d_gene: .
CDR3aa: ASSFAVNTEAF

v_gene: TRBV6-5
j_gene: TRBJ2-1
d_gene: .
CDR3aa: ASSPERQSVAEQF

v_gene: TRBV28
j_gene: TRBJ1-2
d_gene: TRBD1
CDR3aa: ASSSFAAPTSQGNGYT

v_gene: TRBV5-6
j_gene: TRBJ1-6
d_gene: .
CDR3aa: ASSLLLGALASPLH

v_gene: TRBV11-3
j_gene: TRBJ2-3
d_gene: .
CDR3aa: ASSLDEETDTQY

v_gene: TRBV2
j_gene: TRBJ2-5
d_gene: .
CDR3aa: ASSEARSQETQY

v_gene: TRBV4-1
j_gene: TRBJ2-7
d_gene: TRBD1
CDR3aa: ASSQDPPPDRIGGEQY

v_gene: TRBV7-9
j_gene: TRBJ1-2
d_gene: TRBD1
CDR3aa: WTGINALLGYT

v_gene: TRBV4-1
j_gene: TRBJ2-4
d_gene: TRBD2
CDR3aa: ASSQDPLAGGENIQY

v_gene: TRBV27
j_gene: TRBJ2-1
d_gene: TRBD1
CDR3aa: ASRSRGSGYNEQF

v_gene: TRBV7-9
j_gene: TRBJ1-2
d_gene: TRBD1
CDR3aa: ASRGQGENYGYT

v_gene: TRBV3-1/TRBV3-2
j_gene: TRBJ1-1
d_gene: .
CDR3aa: ASSPSRGVTNTEAF

v_gene: TRBV6-1
j_gene: TRBJ1-3
d_gene: .
CDR3aa: ASSELRGNTIY

v_gene: TRBV5-8
j_gene: TRBJ2-6
d_gene: .
CDR3aa: AGGWGGANVLT

v_gene: TRBV7-2
j_gene: TRBJ1-1
d_gene: TRBD1
CDR3aa: ASSLGLGQGGDTEAF

v_gene: TRBV5-1
j_gene: TRBJ2-7
d_gene: .
CDR3aa: ASSLSFGYEQY

v_gene: TRBV5-1
j_gene: TRBJ2-2
d_gene: TRBD2
CDR3aa: ASSLSPWILAGSGGGELF

v_gene: TRBV5-1
j_gene: TRBJ1-2
d_gene: .
CDR3aa: ASSLTSQADYGYT

v_gene: TRBV5-4
j_gene: TRBJ1-2
d_gene: TRBD1
CDR3aa: ASSLVPRDRGAYGYT

v_gene: TRBV9
j_gene: TRBJ1-1
d_gene: TRBD1
CDR3aa: ASSGGATGLDTEAF

v_gene: TRBV15
j_gene: TRBJ1-3
d_gene: TRBD1
CDR3aa: ATSRDRYRGSGNTIY

v_gene: TRBV28
j_gene: TRBJ1-1
d_gene: .
CDR3aa: ASRPNTNIGVTEAF

v_gene: TRBV21-1
j_gene: TRBJ2-2
d_gene: .
CDR3aa: ASSERLAGGSGELF

v_gene: TRBV6-1
j_gene: TRBJ1-2
d_gene: .
CDR3aa: ASSEGTDWGYT

v_gene: TRBV5-1
j_gene: TRBJ1-1
d_gene: .
CDR3aa: ASSLVQSMNTEAF

v_gene: TRBV6-6
j_gene: TRBJ2-7
d_gene: .
CDR3aa: ASGEAGGYEQY

v_gene: TRBV6-6
j_gene: TRBJ2-7
d_gene: TRBD2
CDR3aa: ASSKTSGGGYEQY

v_gene: TRBV2
j_gene: TRBJ1-2
d_gene: TRBD1
CDR3aa: ASRTDTGVRGYT

v_gene: TRBV4-1
j_gene: TRBJ2-1
d_gene: .
CDR3aa: ASSPPDTAAIGNEQF

v_gene: TRBV6-5
j_gene: TRBJ1-6
d_gene: TRBD1
CDR3aa: ASSGTGRRPLH

v_gene: TRBV2
j_gene: TRBJ2-3
d_gene: TRBD1
CDR3aa: ASKDREISTDTQY

v_gene: TRBV5-5
j_gene: TRBJ2-7
d_gene: .
CDR3aa: ASSSSAGYEQY

v_gene: TRBV7-8
j_gene: TRBJ2-1
d_gene: TRBD2
CDR3aa: ASSLAHHSGLGDYYNEQF

v_gene: TRBV2
j_gene: TRBJ1-1
d_gene: TRBD1
CDR3aa: ASRVDRATEAF

v_gene: TRBV4-1
j_gene: TRBJ2-7
d_gene: .
CDR3aa: ASSQLRGYEQY

v_gene: TRBV5-6
j_gene: TRBJ2-1
d_gene: .
CDR3aa: ASSLAGGLISNEQF

v_gene: TRBV6-4
j_gene: TRBJ2-3
d_gene: TRBD2
CDR3aa: ASGRTSGDTQY